This TCR beta chain was captured by sequencing in a study of vaccination effects on CD4 cells after COVID-19. V was shortened by 10 bases and J by 0 bases, with 9 bases between the two germline ends. CDR1 and CDR2 (germline): SNHLY, FYNNEI. The CDR3 sequence is 12 residues long. Clones were read by immunoSEQ multiplex PCR, and TCRdb kept only the in-frame ones, dropping some. The table records 70,000 or so clones, 70% to 80% of them present only once. A remark on this clone: What it recognizes is unknown.

Study conclusions and caveats: Clonal contraction was marked in infection- and vaccine-induced clones late after vaccination.

The authors isolated CD4+ T cells after roughly 10 days of culture. The chain links TRBV2 to TRBJ2-5, with D perhaps matching TRBD1 (6 bases). The sequencing used CD4+ T cells from PBMCs cultured without peptide, collected before COVID-19 vaccination. The sequence derives from a human donor who received a COVID-19 vaccine. Here the CDR3 DNA reads TGTGCCACCACAGGGTACCAAGAGACCCAGTACTTC. Protein: CATTGYQETQYF.